Listed below are T cell receptor beta chains from one sample, sequenced in a study of blood T cell repertoires in COVID-19. Measured with immunoSEQ multiplex PCR; TCRdb has only the in-frame clones, and not every one. This table has about 310,000 clones, roughly 91% appearing once. Sequencing input: peripheral blood. These receptors came from a man between 50 and 59 years old with active or convalescent COVID-19. The CDR3 runs from the conserved cysteine through the conserved F or W. The D gene is left open where the match is weak. Expanded clones are given a class, and other clones once, few, many or no size at all.

size,V,J,D,CDR3,DNA
-,TRBV7-2,TRBJ2-1,-,CASSPRSLDNEQFF,TGTGCCAGCAGCCCAAGGTCGCTAGACAATGAGCAGTTCTTC
few,TRBV4-3,TRBJ2-7,-,CASSQEAGVEQYF,TGCGCCAGCAGCCAAGAAGCCGGGGTCGAGCAGTACTTC
-,TRBV9,TRBJ2-1,-,CASSVGGERAYNEQFF,TGTGCCAGCAGCGTAGGGGGGGAGCGTGCCTACAATGAGCAGTTCTTC
few,TRBV9,TRBJ2-1,TRBD2,CASSLSGGGYNEQFF,TGTGCCAGCAGCCTTAGCGGGGGGGGCTACAATGAGCAGTTCTTC
-,TRBV28,TRBJ2-3,TRBD2,CASSLSGGGTDTQYF,TGTGCCAGCAGTCTGAGCGGGGGGGGCACAGATACGCAGTATTTT
-,TRBV10-1,TRBJ1-2,-,CASSNSRQNYYGYTF,TGCGCCAGCAGTAATTCGAGGCAGAACTACTATGGCTACACCTTC
-,TRBV2,TRBJ1-3,-,CASRRDSGNTIYF,TGTGCCAGCAGGCGGGACTCTGGAAACACCATATATTTT
once,TRBV28,TRBJ1-2,-,CASSYRQAKSYGYTF,TGTGCCAGCAGTTACCGGCAGGCGAAGTCCTATGGCTACACCTTC
-,TRBV7-6,TRBJ1-3,-,CASSLTNYGNTIYF,TGTGCCAGCAGCTTGACAAATTATGGAAACACCATATATTTT
-,TRBV24-1,TRBJ2-5,TRBD1,CATSDTPRDSYQETQYF,TGTGCCACCAGTGACACCCCTAGGGACAGCTACCAAGAGACCCAGTACTTC
few,TRBV2,TRBJ2-2,-,CASSVGASGTGELFF,TGTGCCAGCAGTGTGGGGGCTAGCGGCACCGGGGAGCTGTTTTTT
-,TRBV11-1,TRBJ2-5,TRBD1,CASSFGMTGSETQYF,TGTGCCAGCAGCTTTGGTATGACAGGGAGTGAGACCCAGTACTTC
-,TRBV4-2,TRBJ1-5,-,CASSQDTRQPQHF,TGTGCCAGCAGCCAAGATACTCGTCAGCCCCAGCATTTT
-,TRBV2,TRBJ1-5,-,CASSEGRGRSNQPQHF,TGTGCCAGCAGTGAGGGAAGAGGGAGGAGCAATCAGCCCCAGCATTTT
-,TRBV27,TRBJ2-3,TRBD1,CASSSRTGATPFKTTDTQYF,TGTGCCAGCAGTTCCCGGACAGGGGCGACTCCTTTTAAAACCACAGATACGCAGTATTTT
-,TRBV19,TRBJ2-1,TRBD2,CASSITSAGYNEQFF,TGTGCCAGTAGTATCACTAGCGCGGGTTACAATGAGCAGTTCTTC
-,TRBV10-3,TRBJ2-7,-,CAISESNGGGEQYF,TGTGCCATCAGTGAGTCGAATGGGGGAGGCGAGCAGTACTTC
-,TRBV29-1,TRBJ2-5,TRBD2,CSVGRAGGETQYF,TGCAGCGTTGGACGAGCGGGAGGAGAGACCCAGTACTTC
-,TRBV28,TRBJ2-7,-,CASSFAIYEQYF,TGTGCCAGCAGTTTCGCGATCTACGAGCAGTACTTC
-,TRBV25-1,TRBJ2-5,-,CASSELMAVQETQYF,TGTGCCAGCAGTGAATTAATGGCAGTCCAAGAGACCCAGTACTTC
-,TRBV28,TRBJ1-2,TRBD1,CASSATGAPRYGYTF,TGTGCCAGCAGTGCCACAGGGGCCCCGCGCTATGGCTACACCTTC
once,TRBV6-6,TRBJ1-1,-,CASSYPGEGNTEAFF,TGTGCCAGCAGTTACCCCGGGGAGGGGAACACTGAAGCTTTCTTT
-,TRBV6-2/TRBV6-3,TRBJ1-5,TRBD1,CASSDVSTGLQPQHF,TGTGCCAGCAGCGACGTTTCGACAGGGCTTCAGCCCCAGCATTTT
-,TRBV30,TRBJ1-3,-,CAWSELSGNTIYF,TGTGCCTGGAGTGAACTCTCTGGAAACACCATATATTTT
-,TRBV14,TRBJ2-1,TRBD2,CASSRKTSGRDYNEQFF,TGTGCCAGCAGCCGAAAGACTAGCGGGAGGGATTATAATGAGCAGTTCTTC
once,TRBV4-1,TRBJ1-1,-,CASSNLEGDTEAFF,TGCGCCAGCAGCAATTTAGAGGGGGACACTGAAGCTTTCTTT
-,TRBV7-6,TRBJ1-1,-,CASSLGRGGDTEAFF,TGTGCCAGCAGCCTAGGCAGGGGTGGAGACACTGAAGCTTTCTTT
-,TRBV11-3,TRBJ2-1,-,CASSLDGRGSYNEQFF,TGTGCCAGCAGCTTAGATGGACGGGGCTCCTACAATGAGCAGTTCTTC
-,TRBV9,TRBJ2-1,-,CASNPSQGNNEQFF,TGTGCCAGCAACCCCTCACAGGGAAACAATGAGCAGTTCTTC
-,TRBV6-1,TRBJ1-5,TRBD1,CASSEFTGARNQPQHF,TGTGCCAGCAGTGAGTTTACAGGGGCTAGGAATCAGCCCCAGCATTTT
-,TRBV6-5,TRBJ2-7,-,CASSYGTRDEQYF,TGTGCCAGCAGTTACGGCACCCGGGACGAGCAGTACTTC
once,TRBV5-1,TRBJ1-1,-,CASSSPTAMNTEAFF,TGCGCCAGCAGCTCCCCGACAGCCATGAACACTGAAGCTTTCTTT